A selection of T cell receptor beta chains follows, all from one sample in a study of response to subunit inactivated influenza vaccine. TCRdb ran MiXCR on the RT-PCR reads and lists one entry per CDR3 protein. The sample has under 750,000 distinct CDR3 sequences, about 10% seen once; the top ten hold more than 8.5%. The starting material was PBMCs from blood, obtained on the day of vaccination. The receptors derive from a man over 45 who received an inactivated influenza vaccine. The CDR3 runs from the conserved cysteine through the conserved F or W. The D gene is left open where the match is weak. Some rows mark clone size as missing; the rest say once, few, many or name a class of expanded clone.

>TRBJ2-1|TRBV7-9|TRBD1|NA|15
TGTGCCAGCAGCTTAGTGGGGACAGGCGAGGATGAGCAGTTCTTC
CASSLVGTGEDEQFF
>TRBJ2-5|TRBV18|TRBD2|few|16
TGTGCCAGCTCATCGACGGGACTAGCGGGGAGCGAGACCCAGTACTTC
CASSSTGLAGSETQYF
>TRBJ2-2|TRBV12-3/TRBV12-4|NA|NA|16
TGTGCCAGCAGTTTAGGGCCCCGAGGGGACACCGGGGAGCTGTATTTT
CASSLGPRGDTGELYF
>TRBJ1-5|TRBV10-3|NA|NA|12
TGTGCCATCAGTGATGGAAGCCAGCCCCAGCATTTT
CAISDGSQPQHF
>TRBJ2-1|TRBV15|TRBD2|NA|17
TGTGCCACCAGCAAAGGACTAGCGGGGTCGGGCTACAATGAGCAGTTCTTC
CATSKGLAGSGYNEQFF
>TRBJ2-7|TRBV28|NA|many|12
TGTGCCAGCAGTACCCCGGGCTACGAGCAGTACTTC
CASSTPGYEQYF
>TRBJ2-1|TRBV20-1|TRBD1|few|16
TGCAGTGCTAGAGCCCGGGACAGGGGGGCCTACAATGAGCAGTTCTTC
CSARARDRGAYNEQFF
>TRBJ2-7|TRBV30|TRBD1|NA|15
TGTGCCTGGAGTACGGGACAGGGGTTTACCTACGAGCAGTACTTC
CAWSTGQGFTYEQYF
>TRBJ2-5|TRBV5-1|NA|NA|15
TGCGCCAGCAGCTTCGGGGGAGCACCTCAAGAGACCCAGTACTTC
CASSFGGAPQETQYF
>TRBJ2-1|TRBV5-1|TRBD2|NA|14
TGCGCCAGCAGCTTGGCCTTGGGAGGGGCTGAGCAGTTCTTC
CASSLALGGAEQFF